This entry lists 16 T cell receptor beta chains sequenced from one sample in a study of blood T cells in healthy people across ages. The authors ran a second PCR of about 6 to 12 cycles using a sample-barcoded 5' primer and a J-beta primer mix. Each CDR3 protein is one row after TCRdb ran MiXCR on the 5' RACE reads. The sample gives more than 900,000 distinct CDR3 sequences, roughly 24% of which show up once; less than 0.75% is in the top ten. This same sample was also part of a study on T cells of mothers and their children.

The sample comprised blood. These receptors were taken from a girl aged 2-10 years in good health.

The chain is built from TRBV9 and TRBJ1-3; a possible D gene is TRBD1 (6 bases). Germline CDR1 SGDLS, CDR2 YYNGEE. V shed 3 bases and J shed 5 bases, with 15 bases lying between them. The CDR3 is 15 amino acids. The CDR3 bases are TGTGCCAGCAGCGCGAAACCGGGGGGCAGAAACACCATATATTTT. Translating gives CASSAKPGGRNTIYF.

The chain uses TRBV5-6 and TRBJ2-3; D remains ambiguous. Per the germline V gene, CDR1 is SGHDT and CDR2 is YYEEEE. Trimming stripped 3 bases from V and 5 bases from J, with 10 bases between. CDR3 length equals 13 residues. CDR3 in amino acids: CASSSPQRDTQYF. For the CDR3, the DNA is TGTGCCAGCAGCTCCCCACAGAGAGATACGCAGTATTTT.

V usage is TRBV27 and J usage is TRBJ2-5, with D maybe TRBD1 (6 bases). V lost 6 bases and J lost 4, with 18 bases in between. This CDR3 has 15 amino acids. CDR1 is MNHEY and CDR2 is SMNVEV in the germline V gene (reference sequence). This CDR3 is CASRVRQVWGETQYF. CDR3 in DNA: TGTGCCAGCAGAGTGCGACAGGTATGGGGAGAGACCCAGTACTTC.

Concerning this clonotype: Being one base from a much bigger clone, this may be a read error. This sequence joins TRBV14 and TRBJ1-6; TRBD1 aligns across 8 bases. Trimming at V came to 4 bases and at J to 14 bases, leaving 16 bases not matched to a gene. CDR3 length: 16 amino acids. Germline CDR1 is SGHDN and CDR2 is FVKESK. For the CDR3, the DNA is TGTGCCAGCAGCCCACATTTGGGACAGGAATTCAATACCCTCCACTTT. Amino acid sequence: CASSPHLGQEFNTLHF.

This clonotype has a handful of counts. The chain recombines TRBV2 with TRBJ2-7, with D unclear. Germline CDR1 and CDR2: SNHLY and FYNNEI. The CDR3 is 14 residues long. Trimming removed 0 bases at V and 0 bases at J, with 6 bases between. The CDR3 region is CASSEAGVSYEQYF. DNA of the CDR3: TGTGCCAGCAGTGAAGCTGGGGTCTCCTACGAGCAGTACTTC.

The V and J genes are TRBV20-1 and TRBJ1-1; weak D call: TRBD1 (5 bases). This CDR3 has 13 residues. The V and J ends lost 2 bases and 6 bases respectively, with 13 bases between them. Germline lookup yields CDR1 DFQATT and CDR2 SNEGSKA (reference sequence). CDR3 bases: TGCAGTGCTAGATCCTTTACGGGGGCTGAAGCTTTCTTT. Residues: CSARSFTGAEAFF.

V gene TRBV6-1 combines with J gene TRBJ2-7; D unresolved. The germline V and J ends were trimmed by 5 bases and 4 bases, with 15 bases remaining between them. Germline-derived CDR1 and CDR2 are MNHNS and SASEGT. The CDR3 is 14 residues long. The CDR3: CASSKPGLKYEQYF. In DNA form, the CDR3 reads TGTGCCAGCAGTAAACCCGGGCTAAAGTACGAGCAGTACTTC.

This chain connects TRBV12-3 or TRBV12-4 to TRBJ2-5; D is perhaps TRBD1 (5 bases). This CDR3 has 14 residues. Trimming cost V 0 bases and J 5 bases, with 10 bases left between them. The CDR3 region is CASSLAQGDETQYF. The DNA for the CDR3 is TGTGCCAGCAGTTTAGCGCAAGGGGATGAGACCCAGTACTTC.

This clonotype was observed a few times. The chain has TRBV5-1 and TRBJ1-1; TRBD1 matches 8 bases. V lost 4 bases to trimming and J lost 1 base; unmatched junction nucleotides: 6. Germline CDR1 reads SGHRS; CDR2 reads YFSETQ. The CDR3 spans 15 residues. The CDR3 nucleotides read TGCGCCAGCAGCCCCCCTGGACAGGGGAACACTGAAGCTTTCTTT. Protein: CASSPPGQGNTEAFF.

The CDR3 region has the DNA TGTGCCAGCAGCACTCGTCTACAACAGGGTGAAAATGAAAAACTGTTTTTT. Translation gives CASSTRLQQGENEKLFF. The chain combines TRBV7-9 with TRBJ1-4; TRBD1 might be the D (6 bases). CDR1 is SEHNR, CDR2 FQNEAQ, per germline (reference sequence). The CDR3 has 17 residues. V lost 5 bases, J lost 5 bases, and 21 bases lay in between. Based on the CDR3 plus reference TRBV7-9 and TRBJ1-4, the full variable domain is DTGVSQNPRHKITKRGQNVTFRCDPISEHNRLYWYRQTLGQGPEFLTYFQNEAQLEKSRLLSDRFSAERPKGSFSTLEIQRTEQGDSAMYLCASSTRLQQGENEKLFFGSGTQLSVL.

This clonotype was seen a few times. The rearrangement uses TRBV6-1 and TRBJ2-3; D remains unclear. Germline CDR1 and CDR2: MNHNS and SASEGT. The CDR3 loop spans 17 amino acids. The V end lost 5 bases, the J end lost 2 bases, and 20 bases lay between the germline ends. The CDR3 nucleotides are TGTGCCAGCAGTCCACGACTTGGGATCTACAACACAGATACGCAGTATTTT. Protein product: CASSPRLGIYNTDTQYF.

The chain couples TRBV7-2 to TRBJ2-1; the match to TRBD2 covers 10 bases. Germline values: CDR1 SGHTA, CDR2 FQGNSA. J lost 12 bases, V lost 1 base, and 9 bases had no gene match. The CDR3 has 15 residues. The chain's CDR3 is CASSLGSSGGLRQFF. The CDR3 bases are TGTGCCAGCAGCTTAGGGTCTAGCGGGGGTCTCAGGCAGTTCTTC.

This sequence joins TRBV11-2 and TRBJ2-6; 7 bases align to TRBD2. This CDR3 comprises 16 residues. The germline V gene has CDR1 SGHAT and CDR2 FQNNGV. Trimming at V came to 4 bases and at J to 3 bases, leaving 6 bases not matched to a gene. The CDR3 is CASSSGGGYGANVLTF. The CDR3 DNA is TGTGCCAGCAGCTCTGGCGGGGGTTATGGGGCCAACGTCCTGACTTTC.

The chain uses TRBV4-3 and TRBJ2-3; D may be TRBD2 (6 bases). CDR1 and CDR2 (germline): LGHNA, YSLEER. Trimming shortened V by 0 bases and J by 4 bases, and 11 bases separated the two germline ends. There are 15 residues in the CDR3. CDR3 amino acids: CASSQDWRASDTQYF. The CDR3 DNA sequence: TGCGCCAGCAGCCAAGATTGGAGGGCCTCAGATACGCAGTATTTT.

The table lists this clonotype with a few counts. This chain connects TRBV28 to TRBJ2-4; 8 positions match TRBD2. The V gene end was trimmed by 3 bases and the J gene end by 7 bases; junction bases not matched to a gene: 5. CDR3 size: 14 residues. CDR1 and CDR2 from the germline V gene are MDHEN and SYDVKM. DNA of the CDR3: TGTGCCAGCAGTTTGTGGGCTAGCGGGAACATTCAGTACTTC. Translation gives CASSLWASGNIQYF.

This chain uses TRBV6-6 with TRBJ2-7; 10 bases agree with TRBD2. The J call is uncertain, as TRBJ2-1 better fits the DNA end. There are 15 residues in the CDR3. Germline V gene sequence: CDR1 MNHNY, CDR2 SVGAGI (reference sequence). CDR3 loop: CASSFLIAGGNEQFF. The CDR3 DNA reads TGTGCCAGCAGTTTCCTAATAGCGGGGGGCAATGAGCAGTTCTTC.